This TCR beta chain was sequenced in a study of blood T cell repertoires in COVID-19. At the level of the study: The analysed material was cDNA or gDNA that came from T cells, B-cell-depleted T cells, or PBMCs.

J lost 2 bases, V lost 5 bases, and 10 bases had no gene match. Germline V gene sequence: CDR1 MNHEY, CDR2 SMNVEV (reference sequence). CDR3 length: 17 amino acids. This clone has only a few counts. Clones were sequenced by immunoSEQ multiplex PCR, and TCRdb holds only the in-frame ones, with some missing. The repertoire consists of 80,000 to 100,000 clones, with roughly 86% occurring once and the leading ten covering under 13%. The clonotype originates from a man in his forties or fifties with acute or convalescent COVID-19. V and J are TRBV27 and TRBJ1-3; 9 bases match TRBD1. Sequencing was performed on peripheral blood. CDR3 residues: CASSPGQGRGPGNTIYF. CDR3 DNA: TGTGCCAGCAGTCCGGGACAGGGAAGGGGGCCTGGAAACACCATATATTTT.